This T cell receptor (beta chain) was observed in a study of T cell repertoires in ileal Crohn's disease. Across the whole study: Median disease duration was about eight years; roughly 35% smoked at surgery.

The time point: neoterminal ileum biopsy at postoperative endoscopy, about 6 months after surgery. V was shortened by 1 base and J by 7 bases, with 13 bases between the two germline ends. The CDR3 totals 15 residues. CDR1 SGHDN and CDR2 FVKESK come from the germline V gene. The assay was immunoSEQ multiplex PCR, and TCRdb's table has in-frame clones only and misses some. Found here are approximately 4,000 clones, 85% of them singletons; the top ten hold approximately 14%. The V call is TRBV14, the J call TRBJ1-4; a weak D match, TRBD1 (6 bases). Material: ileal tissue. The receptor's source is an adult with Crohn's disease. CDR3 amino acids: CASSQGTGLSEKLFF. CDR3 coding DNA: TGTGCCAGCAGCCAAGGCACAGGGCTCAGTGAAAAACTGTTTTTT. The whole variable domain, remainder taken from reference TRBV14 and TRBJ1-4, is EAGVTQFPSHSVIEKGQTVTLRCDPISGHDNLYWYRRVMGKEIKFLLHFVKESKQDESGMPNNRFLAERTGGTYSTLKVQPAELEDSGVYFCASSQGTGLSEKLFFGSGTQLSVL.